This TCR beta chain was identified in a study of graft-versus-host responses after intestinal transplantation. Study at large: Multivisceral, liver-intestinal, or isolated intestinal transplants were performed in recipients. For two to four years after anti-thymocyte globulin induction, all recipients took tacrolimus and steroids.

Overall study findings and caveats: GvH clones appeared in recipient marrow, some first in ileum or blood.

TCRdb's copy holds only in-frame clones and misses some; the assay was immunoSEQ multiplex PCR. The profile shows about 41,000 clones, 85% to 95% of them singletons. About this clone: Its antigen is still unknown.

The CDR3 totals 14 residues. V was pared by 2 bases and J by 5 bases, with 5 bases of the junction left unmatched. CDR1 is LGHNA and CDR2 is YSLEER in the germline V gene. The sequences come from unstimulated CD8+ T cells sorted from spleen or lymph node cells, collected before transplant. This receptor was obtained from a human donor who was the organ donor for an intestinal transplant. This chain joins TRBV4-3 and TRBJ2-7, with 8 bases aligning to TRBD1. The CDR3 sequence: CASSQTPGGDEQYF. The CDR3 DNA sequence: TGCGCCAGCAGCCAAACCCCAGGGGGCGACGAGCAGTACTTC.